The 21 T cell receptor beta chains in this list originate from one sample, sequenced in a study of blood T cell repertoires in COVID-19. The table came from immunoSEQ multiplex PCR; TCRdb's copy has only in-frame clones and leaves some out. Among just under 150,000 clones, about 83% were seen once, and the ten largest hold around 8.3%. The sequenced material came from peripheral blood. These receptors originate from a woman in her forties or fifties with active or convalescent COVID-19.

This clone is labeled as medium-sized. The chain is built from TRBV19 and TRBJ2-7, with D perhaps matching TRBD2 (5 bases). V lost 0 bases to trimming and J lost 7 bases, with 16 bases between them. Germline CDR1 reads LNHDA; CDR2 reads SQIVND (reference sequence). The CDR3 consists of 15 residues. This chain's CDR3 is CASSIDTSPVWEQYF. The CDR3 nucleotides are TGTGCCAGTAGTATAGATACTAGTCCGGTGTGGGAGCAGTACTTC.

This clone was found once. The V gene is TRBV11-2, the J gene TRBJ1-5, with D perhaps TRBD1 (6 bases). V lost 4 bases and J 2 bases, leaving 12 bases between the germline ends. CDR3 size: 15 residues. Germline CDR1 is SGHAT and CDR2 is FQNNGV. CDR3 amino acids: CASSSGQRGNQPQHF. For the CDR3, the DNA is TGTGCCAGCAGCTCTGGACAGAGGGGCAATCAGCCCCAGCATTTT. The full variable domain, its missing parts supplied by reference TRBV11-2 and TRBJ1-5, is EAGVAQSPRYKIIEKRQSVAFWCNPISGHATLYWYQQILGQGPKLLIQFQNNGVVDDSQLPKDRFSAERLKGVDSTLKIQPAKLEDSAVYLCASSSGQRGNQPQHFGDGTRLSIL.

V is TRBV7-9 and J is TRBJ1-3; no reliable D call. The CDR3 has 14 residues. Germline-derived CDR1 and CDR2 are SEHNR and FQNEAQ (reference sequence). V was clipped by 5 bases and J by 7 bases, with 15 bases between them. In nucleotides, the CDR3 is TGTGCCAGCAGCCCGGGAGGTCTGGAGAACACCATATATTTT. This translates into CASSPGGLENTIYF.

The chain combines TRBV7-2 with TRBJ1-4, with 7 bases lining up with TRBD1. V shed 5 bases, J shed 4 bases, and the junction held 7 bases outside the gene matches. The CDR3 is made up of 15 amino acids. Germline CDR1 and CDR2: SGHTA and FQGNSA. The CDR3 loop reads CASSLRGRGNEKLFF. The CDR3, as DNA: TGTGCCAGCAGCCTTAGGGGGCGCGGTAATGAAAAACTGTTTTTT.

J is TRBJ2-7 and V is TRBV3-1 (or the pseudogene TRBV3-2), with 10 bases aligning to TRBD2. The germline gives CDR1 LGHDT, CDR2 YNNKEL (reference sequence). This CDR3 region has 14 residues. V lost 4 bases to trimming and J lost 7 bases; unmatched junction nucleotides: 7. CDR3 in amino acids: CASSPLAGVREQYF. CDR3 DNA: TGTGCCAGCAGCCCGCTAGCGGGAGTCCGGGAGCAGTACTTC.

The chain uses TRBV5-4 and TRBJ1-1, with 8 bases that match TRBD1. This CDR3 comprises 15 residues. Trimming at V came to 6 bases and at J to 5 bases, leaving 12 bases not matched to a gene. Germline CDR1 is SGHNT and CDR2 is YYREEE (reference sequence). The DNA of the CDR3 is TGTGCCAGCACTATCCTAGGACAGGGCGCAACTGAAGCTTTCTTT. Amino acid sequence: CASTILGQGATEAFF.

The rearrangement joins TRBV19 to TRBJ1-6; 9 bases align to TRBD1. Germline V CDR1 and CDR2: LNHDA, SQIVND (reference sequence). The CDR3 is made up of 14 amino acids. J was trimmed by 13 bases and V by 5 bases; bases with no gene match: 9. CDR3 sequence reads: CASSSTGGDAPLHF. CDR3 sequence (DNA): TGTGCCAGTAGTTCGACAGGGGGAGACGCGCCCCTCCACTTT.

This chain links TRBV6-5 with TRBJ1-2; 8 positions match TRBD1. The germline V gene encodes CDR1 MNHEY and CDR2 SVGAGI. V shed 7 bases and J 2 bases; nucleotides not matched to a gene: 6. The CDR3 covers 14 residues. The CDR3, as DNA: TGTGCCAGCAAGGACAGGGAAGGGAACTATGGCTACACCTTC. Translation gives CASKDREGNYGYTF.

The rearrangement links TRBV15 to TRBJ2-7; TRBD2 is a possible D gene (5 bases). The V end lost 5 bases, the J end lost 3 bases, and 11 bases lay between the germline ends. There are 13 residues in the CDR3. The germline CDR1 and CDR2 sequences are LNHNV and YYDKDF (reference sequence). The CDR3, as DNA: TGTGCCACCAGCCAGTCTAGCTTCTACGAGCAGTACTTC. Amino acids: CATSQSSFYEQYF.

The chain employs TRBV18 and TRBJ2-1; weak D call: TRBD2 (5 bases). Germline V gene lookup returns CDR1 KGHSH and CDR2 LQKENI. V was shortened by 4 bases and J by 4 bases, with 14 bases between the two germline ends. The CDR3 length is 15 residues. CDR3 region: CASSRLAGVYNEQFF. DNA of the CDR3: TGTGCCAGCTCACGTTTGGCCGGGGTATACAATGAGCAGTTCTTC.

This clone was seen a handful of times. The CDR3 loop is CATGWRGPDEAFF. In nucleotides, the CDR3 is TGTGCCACCGGATGGAGGGGACCGGATGAAGCTTTCTTT. The J gene is TRBJ1-1, the V gene TRBV19; D is possibly TRBD1 (5 bases). V lost 10 bases and J 7 bases, leaving 19 bases between the germline ends. Per germline, CDR1 LNHDA and CDR2 SQIVND (reference sequence). CDR3 length: 13 amino acids.

The V gene is TRBV18, the J gene TRBJ1-2; D is perhaps TRBD1 (5 bases). The germline V gene encodes CDR1 KGHSH and CDR2 LQKENI. Trimming removed 3 bases from V and 4 bases from J, with 15 bases in between. The CDR3 extends over 15 amino acids. The CDR3 reads CASSPSAGQPYGYTF. CDR3 nucleotides: TGTGCCAGCTCACCTTCGGCGGGGCAGCCCTATGGCTACACCTTC.

V is TRBV6-4 and J is TRBJ2-2, with D possibly matching TRBD1 (6 bases). V lost 8 bases and J lost 2, with 24 bases in between. Germline assignment: CDR1 MRHNA and CDR2 SNTAGT. The CDR3 totals 18 residues. The CDR3: CASWGNYGNRVNTGELFF. The CDR3 DNA sequence: TGTGCCAGCTGGGGAAACTATGGGAACAGGGTCAACACCGGGGAGCTGTTTTTT.

This chain links TRBV18 with TRBJ1-2, with 9 bases identical to TRBD1. Trimming cost V 2 bases and J 8 bases; bases outside gene matches: 9. Germline CDR1 is KGHSH and CDR2 is LQKENI. The CDR3 totals 15 residues. The CDR3 protein is CASSPILGTGRGYTF. The CDR3 nucleotides read TGTGCCAGCTCACCAATACTGGGGACAGGGCGCGGCTACACCTTC.

This clone has a single count. J is TRBJ1-1 and V is TRBV6-2 or TRBV6-3; D is unresolved. This CDR3 is built from 15 residues. V lost 2 bases and J lost 8, with 18 bases in between. Germline V gene sequence: CDR1 MNHEY, CDR2 SVGEGT. CDR3 sequence reads: CASSYQSDIYGEAFF. In DNA, the CDR3 is TGTGCCAGCAGTTACCAATCCGACATTTACGGAGAAGCTTTCTTT.

This clone was found once. The rearrangement uses TRBV11-3 and TRBJ1-2, with a possible D match to TRBD1 (6 bases). Looked up from germline, CDR1 is SGHNT and CDR2 is YENEEA. The length of the CDR3 is 17 residues. V lost 1 base to trimming and J lost 5 bases, with 20 bases between them. The CDR3 sequence is CASSLATGSDRWYGYTF. CDR3 bases: TGTGCCAGCAGCTTAGCAACGGGGTCCGACAGGTGGTATGGCTACACCTTC.

This clone has a single count. The genes are TRBV15 and TRBJ2-1, with a weak D call TRBD2 (6 bases). V was cut by 6 bases and J by 6 bases, with 21 bases left in between. In germline, CDR1 is LNHNV, CDR2 YYDKDF (reference sequence). This CDR3 comprises 16 residues. The DNA of the CDR3 is TGTGCCACCAGTAGTGGACCGGGAGTTAACCTCAATGAGCAGTTCTTC. This encodes CATSSGPGVNLNEQFF.

The chain is built from TRBV28 and TRBJ2-3; 10 bases are shared with TRBD1. The germline CDR1 and CDR2 sequences are MDHEN and SYDVKM. The CDR3 is 16 amino acids. J was trimmed by 4 bases and V by 4 bases; bases with no gene match: 8. The CDR3 is CASSSSSGTGADTQYF. For the CDR3, the DNA is TGTGCCAGCAGTTCCTCTTCCGGGACAGGGGCAGATACGCAGTATTTT. Filled out from reference TRBV28 and TRBJ2-3, the complete variable domain reads DVKVTQSSRYLVKRTGEKVFLECVQDMDHENMFWYRQDPGLGLRLIYFSYDVKMKEKGDIPEGYSVSREKKERFSLILESASTNQTSMYLCASSSSSGTGADTQYFGPGTRLTVL.

This clone was seen more than once but under ten times. The J gene is TRBJ1-5, the V gene TRBV18, with TRBD1 identical over 7 bases. The CDR3 loop spans 14 amino acids. With 6 bases clipped from V and 3 bases from J, the junction kept 5 bases outside the gene matches. CDR1 is KGHSH and CDR2 is LQKENI in the germline V gene. The CDR3 loop reads CASSGGGNNQPQHF. The CDR3 DNA sequence: TGTGCCAGCTCCGGAGGGGGCAACAATCAGCCCCAGCATTTT.

This chain links TRBV14 with TRBJ2-2; 11 nucleotides agree with TRBD2. CDR3 size: 18 residues. V lost 4 bases, J lost 1 base, and 8 bases stayed unmatched. Germline CDR1 is SGHDN and CDR2 is FVKESK. Here the CDR3 DNA reads TGTGCCAGCAGCCCCCGACTAGCGGGGTTCTTGAACACCGGGGAGCTGTTTTTT. Translated, it gives CASSPRLAGFLNTGELFF.

This chain connects TRBV6-6 to TRBJ2-1; 14 bases align to TRBD2. This CDR3 contains 18 residues. The trim removed 5 bases at V and 3 bases at J, leaving 9 bases unmatched. Germline assignment: CDR1 MNHNY and CDR2 SVGAGI (reference sequence). CDR3 nucleotide sequence: TGTGCCAGCAGTCGCCGGACTAGCGGGAGGAAGGACTACAATGAGCAGTTCTTC. It codes for CASSRRTSGRKDYNEQFF.